This T cell receptor (beta chain) was sequenced during a study of vaccination and CD4 T cells after COVID-19. At the level of the study: Convalescent individuals numbered four females and six males, two being Hispanic. Median time from COVID diagnosis to post-COVID sampling was about 14 weeks (35 to 161).

The Oncomine TCR Beta short-read assay sequenced DNA from cultured CD4+ T cells. Each CDR3 protein is one row after TCRdb ran MiXCR on the PCR reads. The sample contains 13,000 or so distinct CDR3 sequences, around 30% of which appear only once. Treatment reported: roughly ten-day PBMC culture with coronavirus spike peptide pools or control peptides (ViraFEST assay). In the ViraFEST assay, peptide-pool expansion preceded TCR sequencing of expanded clonotypes. Remarks on this clonotype: What it binds is not known.

CDR3 length equals 16 residues. V was cut by 1 base and J by 1 base, with 14 bases left in between. This material consisted of CD4+ T cells from blood, cultured in vitro, taken before SARS-CoV-2 vaccination. The clonotype comes from a human donor who received a COVID-19 vaccine. The gene calls are TRBV5-3 and TRBJ1-1; D is possibly TRBD1 (5 bases). TRBV5-3 carries the ORF label, with uncertain function. The CDR3 region is CARSLTRPGRNTEAFF. CDR3 DNA: TGTGCCAGAAGCTTGACTCGTCCGGGGCGGAACACTGAAGCTTTCTTT.